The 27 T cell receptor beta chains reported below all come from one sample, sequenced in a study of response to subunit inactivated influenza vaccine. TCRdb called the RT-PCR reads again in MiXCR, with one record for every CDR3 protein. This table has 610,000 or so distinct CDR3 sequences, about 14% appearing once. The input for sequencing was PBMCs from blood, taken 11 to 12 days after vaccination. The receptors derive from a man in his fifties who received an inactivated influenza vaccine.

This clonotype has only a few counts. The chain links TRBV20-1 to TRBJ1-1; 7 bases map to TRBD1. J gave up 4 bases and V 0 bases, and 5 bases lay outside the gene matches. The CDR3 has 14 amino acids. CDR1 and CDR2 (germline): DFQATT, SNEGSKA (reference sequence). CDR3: CSARDRKGATEAFF. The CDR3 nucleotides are TGCAGTGCTAGAGATCGTAAGGGGGCCACTGAAGCTTTCTTT.

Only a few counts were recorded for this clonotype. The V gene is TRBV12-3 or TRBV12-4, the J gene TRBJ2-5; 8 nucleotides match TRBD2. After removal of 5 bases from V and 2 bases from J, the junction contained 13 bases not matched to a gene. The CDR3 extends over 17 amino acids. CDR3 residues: CASSPGVVAGLQETQYF. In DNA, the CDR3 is TGTGCCAGCAGTCCTGGGGTGGTAGCGGGATTACAAGAGACCCAGTACTTC.

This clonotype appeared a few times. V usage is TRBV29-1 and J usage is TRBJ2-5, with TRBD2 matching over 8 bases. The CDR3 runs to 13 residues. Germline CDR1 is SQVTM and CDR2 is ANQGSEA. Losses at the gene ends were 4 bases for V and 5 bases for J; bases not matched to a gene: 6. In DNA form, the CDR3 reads TGCAGCGTTGGCGGACTAGCTTTGGAGACCCAGTACTTC. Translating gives CSVGGLALETQYF.

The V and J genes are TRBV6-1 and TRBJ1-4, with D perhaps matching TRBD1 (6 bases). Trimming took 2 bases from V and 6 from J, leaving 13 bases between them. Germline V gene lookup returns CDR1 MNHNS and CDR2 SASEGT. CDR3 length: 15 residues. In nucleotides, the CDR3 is TGTGCCAGCAGTGAATGGGGGCGCCCGGATGAAAAACTGTTTTTT. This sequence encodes CASSEWGRPDEKLFF.

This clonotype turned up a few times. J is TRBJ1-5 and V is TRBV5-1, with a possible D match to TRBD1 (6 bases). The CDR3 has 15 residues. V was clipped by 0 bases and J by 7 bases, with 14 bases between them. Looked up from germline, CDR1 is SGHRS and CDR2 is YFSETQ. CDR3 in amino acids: CASSLGGLTGQPQHF. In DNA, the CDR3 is TGCGCCAGCAGCTTGGGTGGGCTAACAGGGCAGCCCCAGCATTTT. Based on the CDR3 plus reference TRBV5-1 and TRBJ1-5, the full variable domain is KAGVTQTPRYLIKTRGQQVTLSCSPISGHRSVSWYQQTPGQGLQFLFEYFSETQRNKGNFPGRFSGRQFSNSRSEMNVSTLELGDSALYLCASSLGGLTGQPQHFGDGTRLSIL.

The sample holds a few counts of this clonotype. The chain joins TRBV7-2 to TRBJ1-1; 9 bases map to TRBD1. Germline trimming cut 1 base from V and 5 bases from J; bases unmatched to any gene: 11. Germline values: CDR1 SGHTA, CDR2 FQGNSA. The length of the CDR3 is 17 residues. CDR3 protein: CASSLGVRWTGVTEAFF. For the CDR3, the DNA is TGTGCCAGCAGCTTAGGGGTTAGATGGACAGGGGTTACTGAAGCTTTCTTT.

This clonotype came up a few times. CDR3 in amino acids: CSAPGLAGDTQYF. The CDR3 region has the DNA TGCAGTGCTCCGGGACTAGCGGGGGATACGCAGTATTTT. The rearrangement links TRBV20-1 to TRBJ2-3, with 13 nucleotides matching TRBD2. Germline V gives CDR1 DFQATT, CDR2 SNEGSKA (reference sequence). The CDR3 sequence is 13 residues long. V lost 5 bases and J lost 6; bases outside the gene matches: 2.

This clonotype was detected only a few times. CDR3 sequence (DNA): TGCGCCAGCAGCCAAGGGGCAGGGGGCACTGAAGCTTTCTTT. It translates to CASSQGAGGTEAFF. V gene TRBV4-3 combines with J gene TRBJ1-1; 7 bases agree with TRBD1. The CDR3 covers 14 residues. Germline V gene lookup returns CDR1 LGHNA and CDR2 YSLEER. Trimming removed 1 base from V and 4 bases from J; junction bases left unmatched: 3.

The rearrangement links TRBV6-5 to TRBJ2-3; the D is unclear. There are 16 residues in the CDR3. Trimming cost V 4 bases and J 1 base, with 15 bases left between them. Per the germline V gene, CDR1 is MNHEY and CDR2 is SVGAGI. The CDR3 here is CASSLSYFGGTDTQYF. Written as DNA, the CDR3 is TGTGCCAGCAGTTTATCTTATTTTGGGGGCACAGATACGCAGTATTTT.

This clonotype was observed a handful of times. The CDR3 DNA sequence: TGCAGTGCTTCAGCCTCGACTAGCGGGACTGACATTCAGTACTTC. Translation: CSASASTSGTDIQYF. V gene TRBV20-1 combines with J gene TRBJ2-4; the match to TRBD2 covers 11 bases. CDR1 and CDR2 from the germline V gene are DFQATT and SNEGSKA (reference sequence). This CDR3 has 15 amino acids. Germline trimming cut 5 bases from V and 8 bases from J; bases unmatched to any gene: 11.

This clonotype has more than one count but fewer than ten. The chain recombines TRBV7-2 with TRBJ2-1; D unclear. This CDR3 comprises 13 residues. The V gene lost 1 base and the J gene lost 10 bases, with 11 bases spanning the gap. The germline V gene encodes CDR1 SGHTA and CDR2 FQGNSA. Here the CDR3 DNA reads TGTGCCAGCAGCTTAGAAGTACGAAAGGAGCAGTTCTTC. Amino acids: CASSLEVRKEQFF.

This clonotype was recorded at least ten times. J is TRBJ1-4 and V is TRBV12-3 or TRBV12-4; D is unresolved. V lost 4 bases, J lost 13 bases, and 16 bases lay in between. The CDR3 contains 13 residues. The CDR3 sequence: CASSSSTLGILFF. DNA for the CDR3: TGTGCCAGCAGTTCCTCAACCCTGGGGATACTGTTTTTT.

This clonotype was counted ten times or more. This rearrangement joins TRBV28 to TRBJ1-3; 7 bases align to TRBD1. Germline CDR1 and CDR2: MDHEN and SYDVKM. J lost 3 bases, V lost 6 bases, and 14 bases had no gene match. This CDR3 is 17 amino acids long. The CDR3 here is CASSGGQGDPLGNTIYF. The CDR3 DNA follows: TGTGCCAGCAGCGGGGGGCAGGGGGACCCTCTTGGAAACACCATATATTTT.

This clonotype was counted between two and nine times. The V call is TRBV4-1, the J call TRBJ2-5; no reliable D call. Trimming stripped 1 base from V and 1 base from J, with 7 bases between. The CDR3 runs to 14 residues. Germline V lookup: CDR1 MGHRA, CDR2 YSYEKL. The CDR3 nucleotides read TGCGCCAGCAGCCAAGTTGTCAGCCAAGAGACCCAGTACTTC. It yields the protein CASSQVVSQETQYF.

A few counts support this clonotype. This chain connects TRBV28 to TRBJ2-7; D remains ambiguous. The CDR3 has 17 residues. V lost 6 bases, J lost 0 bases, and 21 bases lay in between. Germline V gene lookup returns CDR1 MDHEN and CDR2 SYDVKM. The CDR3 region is CASSRTSLFQPSYEQYF. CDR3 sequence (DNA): TGTGCCAGCAGCCGCACATCCCTATTCCAACCCTCCTACGAGCAGTACTTC.

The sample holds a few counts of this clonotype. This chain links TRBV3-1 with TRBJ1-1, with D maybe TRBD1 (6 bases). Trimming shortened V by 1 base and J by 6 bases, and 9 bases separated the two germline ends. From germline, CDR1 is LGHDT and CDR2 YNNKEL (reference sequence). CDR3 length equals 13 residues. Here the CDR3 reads CASSQGGGAEAFF. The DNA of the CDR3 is TGTGCCAGCAGCCAAGGGGGGGGCGCTGAAGCTTTCTTT.

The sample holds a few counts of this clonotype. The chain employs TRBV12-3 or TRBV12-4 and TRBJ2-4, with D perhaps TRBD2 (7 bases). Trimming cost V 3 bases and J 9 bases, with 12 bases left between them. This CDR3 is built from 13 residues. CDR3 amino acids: CASSFEGGGIQYF. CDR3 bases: TGTGCCAGCAGTTTCGAGGGGGGGGGCATTCAGTACTTC.

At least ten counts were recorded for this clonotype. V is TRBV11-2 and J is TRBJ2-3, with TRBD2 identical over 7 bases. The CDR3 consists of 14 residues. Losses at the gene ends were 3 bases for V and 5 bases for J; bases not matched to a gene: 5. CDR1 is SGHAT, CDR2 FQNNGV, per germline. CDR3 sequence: CASSFRLAQDTQYF. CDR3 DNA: TGTGCCAGCAGCTTCCGACTAGCTCAAGATACGCAGTATTTT.

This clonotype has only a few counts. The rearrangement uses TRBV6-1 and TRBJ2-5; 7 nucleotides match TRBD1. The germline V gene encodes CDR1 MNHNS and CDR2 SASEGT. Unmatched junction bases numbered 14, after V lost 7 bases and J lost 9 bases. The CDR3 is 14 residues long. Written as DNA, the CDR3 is TGTGCCAGCACCTCAGGGACAGTCCAGGGGGCCCAGTACTTC. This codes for CASTSGTVQGAQYF.

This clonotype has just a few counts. CDR3 amino acids: CASTPGPSYNSPLHF. The CDR3, as DNA: TGTGCCAGTACACCGGGACCCTCCTATAATTCACCCCTCCACTTT. V gene TRBV18 combines with J gene TRBJ1-6, with D possibly TRBD1 on 5 matching bases. CDR1 and CDR2 (germline): KGHSH, LQKENI. This CDR3 spans 15 amino acids. V was cut by 9 bases and J by 0 bases, with 12 bases left in between. Full variable domain (rest looked up from reference TRBV18 and TRBJ1-6): NAGVMQNPRHLVRRRGQEARLRCSPMKGHSHVYWYRQLPEEGLKFMVYLQKENIIDESGMPKERFSAEFPKEGPSILRIQQVVRGDSAAYFCASTPGPSYNSPLHFGNGTRLTVT.

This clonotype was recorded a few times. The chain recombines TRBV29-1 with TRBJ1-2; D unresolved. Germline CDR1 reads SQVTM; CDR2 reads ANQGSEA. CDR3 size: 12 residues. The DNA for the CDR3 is TGCATCACTATGGGAGAAAACTATGGCTACACCTTC. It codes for CITMGENYGYTF.

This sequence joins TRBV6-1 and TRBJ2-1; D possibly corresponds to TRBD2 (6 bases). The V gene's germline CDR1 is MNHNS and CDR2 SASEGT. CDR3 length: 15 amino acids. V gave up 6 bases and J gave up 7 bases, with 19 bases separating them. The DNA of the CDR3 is TGTGCCAGCAGCGAACCGCCGGGGACTTCGAATGAGCAGTTCTTC. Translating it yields CASSEPPGTSNEQFF.

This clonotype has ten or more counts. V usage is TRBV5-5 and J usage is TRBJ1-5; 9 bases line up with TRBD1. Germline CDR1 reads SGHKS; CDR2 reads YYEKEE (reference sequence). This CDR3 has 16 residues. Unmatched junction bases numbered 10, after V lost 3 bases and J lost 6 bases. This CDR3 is CASSWITGGGGQPQHF. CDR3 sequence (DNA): TGTGCCAGCAGCTGGATTACAGGGGGCGGAGGTCAGCCCCAGCATTTT.

Here the CDR3 DNA reads TGTGCCAGCAGCTCTCGGGACGCCCTTCCCTCCTACGAGCAGTACTTC. This gives the protein CASSSRDALPSYEQYF. This rearrangement joins TRBV5-6 to TRBJ2-7; tentatively, D is TRBD1 or TRBD2 (5 bases each). V gave up 3 bases and J gave up 0 bases, with 16 bases separating them. Germline V gene sequence: CDR1 SGHDT, CDR2 YYEEEE. The CDR3 spans 16 residues.

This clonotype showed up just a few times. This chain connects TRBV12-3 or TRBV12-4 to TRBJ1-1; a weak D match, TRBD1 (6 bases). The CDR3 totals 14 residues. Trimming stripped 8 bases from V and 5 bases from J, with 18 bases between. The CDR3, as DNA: TGTGCCAGCTTGACGGGGGCCCGGCGGACTGAAGCTTTCTTT. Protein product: CASLTGARRTEAFF.

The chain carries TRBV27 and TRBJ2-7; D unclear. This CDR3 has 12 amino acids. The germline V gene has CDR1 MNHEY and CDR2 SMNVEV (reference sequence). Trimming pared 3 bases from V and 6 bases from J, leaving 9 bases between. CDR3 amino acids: CASSFAGREQYF. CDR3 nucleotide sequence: TGTGCCAGCAGTTTCGCCGGGCGCGAGCAGTACTTC.

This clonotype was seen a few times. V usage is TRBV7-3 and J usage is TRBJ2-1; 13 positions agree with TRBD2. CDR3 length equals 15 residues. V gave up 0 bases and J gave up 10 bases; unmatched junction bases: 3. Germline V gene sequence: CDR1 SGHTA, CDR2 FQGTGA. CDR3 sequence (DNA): TGTGCCAGCAGCTTAACCGGGACTAGCGGGGAGGAGCAGTTCTTC. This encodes CASSLTGTSGEEQFF.